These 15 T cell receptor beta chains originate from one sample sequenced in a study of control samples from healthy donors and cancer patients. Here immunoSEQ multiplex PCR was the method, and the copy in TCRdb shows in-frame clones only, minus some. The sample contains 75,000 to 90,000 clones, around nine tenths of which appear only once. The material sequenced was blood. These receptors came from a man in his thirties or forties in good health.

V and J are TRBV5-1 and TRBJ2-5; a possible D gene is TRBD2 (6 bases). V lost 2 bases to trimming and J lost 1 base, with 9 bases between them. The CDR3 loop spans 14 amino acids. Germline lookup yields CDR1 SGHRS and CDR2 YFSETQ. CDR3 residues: CASSFGGLQETQYF. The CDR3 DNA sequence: TGCGCCAGCAGCTTTGGGGGACTCCAAGAGACCCAGTACTTC.

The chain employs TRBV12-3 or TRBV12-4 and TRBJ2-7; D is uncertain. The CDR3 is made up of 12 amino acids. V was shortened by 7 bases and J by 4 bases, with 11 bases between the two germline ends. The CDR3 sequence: CASTTTLYEQYF. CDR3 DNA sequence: TGTGCCAGCACCACGACCCTATACGAGCAGTACTTC.

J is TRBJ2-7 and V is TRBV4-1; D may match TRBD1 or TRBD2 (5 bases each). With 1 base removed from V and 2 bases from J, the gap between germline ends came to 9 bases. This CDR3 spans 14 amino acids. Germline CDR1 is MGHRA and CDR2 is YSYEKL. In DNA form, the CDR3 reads TGCGCCAGCAGCCAAGGGGGACGGCCCTACGAGCAGTACTTC. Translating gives CASSQGGRPYEQYF.

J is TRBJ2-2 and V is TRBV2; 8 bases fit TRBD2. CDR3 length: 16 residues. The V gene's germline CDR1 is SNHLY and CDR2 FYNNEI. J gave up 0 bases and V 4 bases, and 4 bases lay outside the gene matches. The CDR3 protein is CASSVGTRTNTGELFF. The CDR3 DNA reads TGTGCCAGCAGTGTCGGGACTAGGACGAACACCGGGGAGCTGTTTTTT.

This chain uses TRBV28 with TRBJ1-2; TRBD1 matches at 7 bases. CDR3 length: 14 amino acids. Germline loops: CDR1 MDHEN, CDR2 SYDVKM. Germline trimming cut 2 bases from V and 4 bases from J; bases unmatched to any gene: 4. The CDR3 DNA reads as TGTGCCAGCAGTTTAAACAGGGGCGTCTATGGCTACACCTTC. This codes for CASSLNRGVYGYTF.

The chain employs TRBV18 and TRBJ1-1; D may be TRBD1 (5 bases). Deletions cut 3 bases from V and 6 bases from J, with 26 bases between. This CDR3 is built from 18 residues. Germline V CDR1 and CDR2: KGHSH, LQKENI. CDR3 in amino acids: CASSPRPMDGPRAAEAFF. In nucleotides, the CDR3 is TGTGCCAGCTCACCGCGTCCAATGGACGGCCCCAGGGCCGCTGAAGCTTTCTTT.

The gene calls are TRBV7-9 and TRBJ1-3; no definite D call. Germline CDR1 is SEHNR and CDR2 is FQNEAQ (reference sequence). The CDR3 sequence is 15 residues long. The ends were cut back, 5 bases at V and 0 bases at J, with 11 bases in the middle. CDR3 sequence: CASSLGPSSGNTIYF. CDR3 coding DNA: TGTGCCAGCAGCCTCGGACCGAGCTCTGGAAACACCATATATTTT.

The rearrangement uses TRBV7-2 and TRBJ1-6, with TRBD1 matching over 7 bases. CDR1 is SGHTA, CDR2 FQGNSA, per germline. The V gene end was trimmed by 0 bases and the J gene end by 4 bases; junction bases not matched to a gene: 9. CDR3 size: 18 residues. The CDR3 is CASSLARTGAKYNSPLHF. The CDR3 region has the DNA TGTGCCAGCAGCTTAGCTCGAACAGGGGCGAAATATAATTCACCCCTCCACTTT.

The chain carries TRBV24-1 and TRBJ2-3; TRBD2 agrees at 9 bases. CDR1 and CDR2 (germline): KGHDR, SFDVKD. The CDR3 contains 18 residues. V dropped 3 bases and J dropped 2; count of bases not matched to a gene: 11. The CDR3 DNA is TGTGCCACCAGTGATGGGGTTAGCGGGGGAAGGTCCACAGATACGCAGTATTTT. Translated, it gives CATSDGVSGGRSTDTQYF.

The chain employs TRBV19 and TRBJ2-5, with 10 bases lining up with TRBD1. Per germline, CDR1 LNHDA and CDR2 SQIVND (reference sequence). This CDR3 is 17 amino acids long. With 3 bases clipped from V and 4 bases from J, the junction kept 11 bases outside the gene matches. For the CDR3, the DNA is TGTGCCAGTAGTATGGCGTCCGGGACAGGGGTGGGAGAGACCCAGTACTTC. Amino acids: CASSMASGTGVGETQYF. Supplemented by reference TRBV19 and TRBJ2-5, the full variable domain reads DGGITQSPKYLFRKEGQNVTLSCEQNLNHDAMYWYRQDPGQGLRLIYYSQIVNDFQKGDIAEGYSVSREKKESFPLTVTSAQKNPTAFYLCASSMASGTGVGETQYFGPGTRLLVL.

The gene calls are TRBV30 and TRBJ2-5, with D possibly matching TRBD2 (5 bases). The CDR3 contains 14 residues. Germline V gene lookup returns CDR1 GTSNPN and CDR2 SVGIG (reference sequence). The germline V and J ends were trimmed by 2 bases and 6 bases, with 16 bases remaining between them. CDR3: CAWSWETGFQTQYF. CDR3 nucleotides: TGTGCCTGGAGTTGGGAAACGGGGTTTCAGACCCAGTACTTC.

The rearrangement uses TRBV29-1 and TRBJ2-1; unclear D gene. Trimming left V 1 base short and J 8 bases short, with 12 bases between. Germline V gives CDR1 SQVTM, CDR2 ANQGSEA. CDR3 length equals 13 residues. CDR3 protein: CSVEGSLRYEQFF. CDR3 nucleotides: TGCAGCGTTGAAGGCTCCCTCAGGTATGAGCAGTTCTTC.

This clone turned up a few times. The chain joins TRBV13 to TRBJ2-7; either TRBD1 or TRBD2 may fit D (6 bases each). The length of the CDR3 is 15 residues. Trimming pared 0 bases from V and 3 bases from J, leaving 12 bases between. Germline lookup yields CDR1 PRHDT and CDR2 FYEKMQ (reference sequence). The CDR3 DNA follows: TGTGCCAGCAGCTTAGGCCGCAGGGGAGGCTACGAGCAGTACGTC. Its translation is CASSLGRRGGYEQYV.

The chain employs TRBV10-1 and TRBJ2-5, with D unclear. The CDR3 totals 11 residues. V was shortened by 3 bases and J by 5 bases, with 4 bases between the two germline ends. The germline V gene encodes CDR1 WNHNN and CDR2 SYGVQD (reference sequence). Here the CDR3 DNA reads TGCGCCAGCAGTGATTTGGAGACCCAGTACTTC. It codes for CASSDLETQYF.

The CDR3 reads CASSRTGANTEAFF. The CDR3 DNA reads TGTGCCAGCAGCAGGACAGGGGCGAACACTGAAGCTTTCTTT. The chain couples TRBV6-5 to TRBJ1-1, with 9 positions matching TRBD1. The trim removed 6 bases at V and 1 base at J, leaving 3 bases unmatched. Germline lookup yields CDR1 MNHEY and CDR2 SVGAGI. This CDR3 comprises 14 residues.